This T cell receptor (beta chain) was retrieved from a study of blood T cell repertoires in COVID-19. The wider study: Sites in the United States, Italy and Spain provided acute and convalescent COVID-19 samples. Sample material is recorded as cDNA or gDNA derived from T cells, B-cell-depleted T cells, or PBMCs.

The CDR3 has 13 amino acids. Germline V gene sequence: CDR1 SNHLY, CDR2 FYNNEI. Trimming removed 7 bases from V and 2 bases from J, with 12 bases in between. Original analysis: Reference gene primer amplification yielded estimated nucleated cell counts. Assay used: immunoSEQ multiplex PCR; TCRdb lists only in-frame clones, some missing. V and J calls and clone size are copied from that table; D and trimming were computed from the DNA. Here the sample spans fewer than 250,000 clones, 80% to 85% being singletons. The material sequenced was peripheral blood. The genes are TRBV2 and TRBJ2-7, with a possible D match to TRBD1 (6 bases). The receptor was derived from a human donor in a cohort sampled during active COVID-19. The CDR3 nucleotides are TGTGCCAGCAAAAGAGGACAGCCCTACGAGCAGTACTTC. Its protein product is CASKRGQPYEQYF.